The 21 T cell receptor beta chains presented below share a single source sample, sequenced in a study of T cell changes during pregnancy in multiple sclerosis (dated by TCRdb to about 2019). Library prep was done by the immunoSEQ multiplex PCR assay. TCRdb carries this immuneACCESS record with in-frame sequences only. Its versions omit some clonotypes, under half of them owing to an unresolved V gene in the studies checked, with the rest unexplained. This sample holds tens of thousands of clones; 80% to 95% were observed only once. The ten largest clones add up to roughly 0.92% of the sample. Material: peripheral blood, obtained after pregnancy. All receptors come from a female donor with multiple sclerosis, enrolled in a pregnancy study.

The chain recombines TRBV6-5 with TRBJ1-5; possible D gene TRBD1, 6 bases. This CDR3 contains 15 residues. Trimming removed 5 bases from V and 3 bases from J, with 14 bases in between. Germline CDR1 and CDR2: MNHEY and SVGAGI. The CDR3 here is CASSPGDGANQPQHF. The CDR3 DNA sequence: TGTGCCAGCAGTCCAGGGGACGGCGCCAATCAGCCCCAGCATTTT.

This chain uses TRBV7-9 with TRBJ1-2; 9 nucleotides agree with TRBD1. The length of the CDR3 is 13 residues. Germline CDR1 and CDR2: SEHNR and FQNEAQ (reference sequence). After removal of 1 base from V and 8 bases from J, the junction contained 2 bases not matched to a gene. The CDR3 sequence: CASSLEQGAGYTF. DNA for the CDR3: TGTGCCAGCAGCTTAGAACAGGGGGCCGGCTACACCTTC.

The CDR3 spells CASSQAPTGARGYTF. Written as DNA, the CDR3 is TGCGCCAGCAGCCAAGCTCCGACAGGCGCTCGGGGCTACACCTTC. V is TRBV4-3 and J is TRBJ1-2, with a tentative D call TRBD1 (6 bases). Germline loops: CDR1 LGHNA, CDR2 YSLEER. This CDR3 is 15 amino acids long. V was trimmed by 1 base and J by 8 bases, leaving 17 bases between them.

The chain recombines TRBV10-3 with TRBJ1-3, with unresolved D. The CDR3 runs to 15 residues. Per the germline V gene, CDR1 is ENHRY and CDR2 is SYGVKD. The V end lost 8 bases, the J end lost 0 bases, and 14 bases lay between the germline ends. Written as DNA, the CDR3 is TGTGCCATCCTTAAATGGACTGCCTCTGGAAACACCATATATTTT. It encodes CAILKWTASGNTIYF.

Here the CDR3 reads CASSTLQGAAGNTIYF. For the CDR3, the DNA is TGTGCCAGTAGTACCTTACAGGGAGCAGCTGGAAACACCATATATTTT. J is TRBJ1-3 and V is TRBV19; TRBD1 is a possible D gene (6 bases). The CDR3 runs to 16 residues. CDR1 and CDR2 from the germline V gene are LNHDA and SQIVND (reference sequence). With 4 bases removed from V and 2 bases from J, the gap between germline ends came to 15 bases.

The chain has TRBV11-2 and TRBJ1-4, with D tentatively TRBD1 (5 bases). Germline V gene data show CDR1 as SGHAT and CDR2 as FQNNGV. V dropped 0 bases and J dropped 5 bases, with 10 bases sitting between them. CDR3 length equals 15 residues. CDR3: CASSLEGHSNEKLFF. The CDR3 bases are TGTGCCAGCAGCTTAGAAGGACACTCGAATGAAAAACTGTTTTTT.

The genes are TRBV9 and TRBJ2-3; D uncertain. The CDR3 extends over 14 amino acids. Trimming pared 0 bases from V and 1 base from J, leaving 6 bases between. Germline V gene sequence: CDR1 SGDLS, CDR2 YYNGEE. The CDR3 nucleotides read TGTGCCAGCAGCGTAGAACCGGGCACAGATACGCAGTATTTT. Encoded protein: CASSVEPGTDTQYF.

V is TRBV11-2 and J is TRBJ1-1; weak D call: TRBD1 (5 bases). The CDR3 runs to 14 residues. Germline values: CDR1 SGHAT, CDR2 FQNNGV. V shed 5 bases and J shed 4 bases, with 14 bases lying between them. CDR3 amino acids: CASSPRQGSTEAFF. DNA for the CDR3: TGTGCCAGCAGCCCACGGCAGGGTAGCACTGAAGCTTTCTTT.

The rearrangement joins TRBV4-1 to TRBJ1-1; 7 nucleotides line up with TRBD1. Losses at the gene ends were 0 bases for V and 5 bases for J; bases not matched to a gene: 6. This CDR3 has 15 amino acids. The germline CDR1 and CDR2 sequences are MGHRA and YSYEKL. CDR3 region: CASSQEGTEETEAFF. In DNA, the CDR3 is TGCGCCAGCAGCCAAGAGGGGACAGAGGAGACTGAAGCTTTCTTT.

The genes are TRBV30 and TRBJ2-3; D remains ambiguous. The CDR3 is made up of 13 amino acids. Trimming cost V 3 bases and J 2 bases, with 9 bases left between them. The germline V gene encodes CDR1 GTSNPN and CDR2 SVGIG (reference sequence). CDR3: CAWRMRPTDTQYF. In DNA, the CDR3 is TGTGCCTGGAGGATGCGGCCCACAGATACGCAGTATTTT.

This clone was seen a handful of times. The CDR3 is CASSPRQGAEAFF. The CDR3 DNA reads as TGTGCCAGCAGCCCGCGACAGGGCGCTGAAGCTTTCTTT. This sequence joins TRBV7-3 and TRBJ1-1; 7 nucleotides align to TRBD1. CDR3 length: 13 residues. The ends lost 5 bases at V and 6 bases at J; junction bases unmatched: 6. Germline CDR1 and CDR2: SGHTA and FQGTGA.

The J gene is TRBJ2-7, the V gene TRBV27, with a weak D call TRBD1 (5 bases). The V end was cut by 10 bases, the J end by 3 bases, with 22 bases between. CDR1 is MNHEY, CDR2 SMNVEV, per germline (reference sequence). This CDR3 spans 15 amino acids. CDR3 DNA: TGTGCCACCAAATCGCAGTCAGGGTTCGGCTACGAGCAGTACTTC. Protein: CATKSQSGFGYEQYF.

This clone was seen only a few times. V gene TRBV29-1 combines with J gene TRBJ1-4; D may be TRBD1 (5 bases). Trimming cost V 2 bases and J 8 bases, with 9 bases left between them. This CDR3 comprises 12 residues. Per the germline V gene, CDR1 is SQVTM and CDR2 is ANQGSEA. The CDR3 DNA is TGCAGCGTTGAAAGGGGCGGAGAAAAACTGTTTTTT. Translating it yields CSVERGGEKLFF.

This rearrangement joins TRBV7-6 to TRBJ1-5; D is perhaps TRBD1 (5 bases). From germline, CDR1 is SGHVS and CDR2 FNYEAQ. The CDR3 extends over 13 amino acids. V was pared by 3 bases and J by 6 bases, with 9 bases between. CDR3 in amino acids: CASSFRVGQPQHF. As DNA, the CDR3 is TGTGCCAGCAGCTTCAGGGTAGGTCAGCCCCAGCATTTT.

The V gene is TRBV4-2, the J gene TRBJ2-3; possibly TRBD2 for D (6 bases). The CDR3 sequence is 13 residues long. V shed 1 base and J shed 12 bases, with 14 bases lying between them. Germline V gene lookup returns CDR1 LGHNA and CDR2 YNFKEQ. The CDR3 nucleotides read TGTGCCAGCAGCCAAGCCCGGAGGGATCAACAGTATTTT. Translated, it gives CASSQARRDQQYF.

CDR3: CASSLLAGAPTDTQYF. Written as DNA, the CDR3 is TGTGCCAGCAGCTTACTAGCGGGGGCCCCCACAGATACGCAGTATTTT. V and J are TRBV7-2 and TRBJ2-3; 10 bases are shared with TRBD2. The CDR3 has 16 residues. Germline CDR1 reads SGHTA; CDR2 reads FQGNSA. V trimming: 2 bases; J trimming: 2 bases; junction bases outside the gene matches: 4.

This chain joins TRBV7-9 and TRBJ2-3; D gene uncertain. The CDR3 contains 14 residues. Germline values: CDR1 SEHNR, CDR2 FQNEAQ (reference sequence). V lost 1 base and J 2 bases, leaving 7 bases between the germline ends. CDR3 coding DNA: TGTGCCAGCAGCTTAGGTTCTAACACAGATACGCAGTATTTT. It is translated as CASSLGSNTDTQYF.

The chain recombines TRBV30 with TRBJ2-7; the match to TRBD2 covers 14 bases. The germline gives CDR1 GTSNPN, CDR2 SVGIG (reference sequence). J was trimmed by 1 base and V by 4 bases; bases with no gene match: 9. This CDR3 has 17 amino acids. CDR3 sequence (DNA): TGTGCCTGGACGGGCGGACTAGCGGGGGGCAGTTCCTACGAGCAGTACTTC. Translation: CAWTGGLAGGSSYEQYF. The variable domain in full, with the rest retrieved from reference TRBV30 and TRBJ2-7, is SQTIHQWPATLVQPVGSPLSLECTVEGTSNPNLYWYRQAAGRGLQLLFYSVGIGQISSEVPQNLSASRPQDRQFILSSKKLLLSDSGFYLCAWTGGLAGGSSYEQYFGPGTRLTVT.

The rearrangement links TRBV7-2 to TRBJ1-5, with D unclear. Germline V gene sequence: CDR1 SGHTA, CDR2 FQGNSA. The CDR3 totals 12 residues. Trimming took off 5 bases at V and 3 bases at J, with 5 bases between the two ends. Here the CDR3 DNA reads TGTGCCAGCAGCCCTCCCAATCAGCCCCAGCATTTT. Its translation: CASSPPNQPQHF.

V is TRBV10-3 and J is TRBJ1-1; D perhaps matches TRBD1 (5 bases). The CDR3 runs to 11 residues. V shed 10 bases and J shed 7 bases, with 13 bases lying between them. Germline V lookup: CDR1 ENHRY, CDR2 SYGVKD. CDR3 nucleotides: TGTGCCACCCGGACCAGGGATGAAGCTTTCTTT. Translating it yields CATRTRDEAFF.

The CDR3 region has the DNA TGCAGCGTGGCTCAGTCGGGGGTGGGCTCCTACGAGCAGTACTTC. Translation: CSVAQSGVGSYEQYF. The chain joins TRBV29-1 to TRBJ2-7; D is possibly TRBD2 (6 bases). The CDR3 length is 15 residues. CDR1 and CDR2 (germline): SQVTM, ANQGSEA. The V end lost 6 bases, the J end lost 0 bases, and 18 bases lay between the germline ends.